The entry below gives a single T cell receptor (beta chain) sequence along with its context. Germline V gene sequence: CDR1 SGHNT, CDR2 YYREEE (reference sequence). This CDR3 is built from 14 residues. The V end was cut by 0 bases, the J end by 1 base, with 7 bases between. These data belong to a study of blood T cells in healthy people across ages. Primed by a sample-barcoded 5' primer and a J-beta primer mix, a second PCR proceeded for about 7 to 11 cycles. Each CDR3 protein gets one entry after TCRdb re-called the 5' RACE reads with MiXCR. The sample consists of more than 500,000 distinct CDR3 sequences, 25% to 35% of them appearing once. These sequences were also reported in another study, on T cells of mothers and their children.

The chain links TRBV5-4 to TRBJ2-5; TRBD1 or TRBD2 may be the D gene (5 bases each). The sequenced sample consisted of blood. This TCR derives from a boy aged 2 to 10 in good health. CDR3 coding DNA: TGTGCCAGCAGCTTGGAAGGGACCCAAGAGACCCAGTACTTC. Translating gives CASSLEGTQETQYF.